This T cell receptor beta chain comes out of a study of T cell responses to AZD1222 COVID-19 vaccine. Remarks on this clone: What it binds is not known.

Study-wide results and caveats: Regions left unmutated in variants are reportedly the target of nearly half of spike-specific TCRs. Spike regions recognized by vaccine-associated CD4 TCRs spanned the protein, led by 160-218 and 743-854.

V lost 6 bases to trimming and J lost 0 bases, with 5 bases between them. The CDR3 length is 12 residues. Per the germline V gene, CDR1 is LGHDT and CDR2 is YNNKEL (reference sequence). The repertoire was sequenced with immunoSEQ multiplex PCR; TCRdb's copy has only in-frame clones and lacks some. This table has around 120,000 clones, 88% appearing once. V and J are TRBV3-1 (or the pseudogene TRBV3-2) and TRBJ1-2, with no clear D. The source of this sequence is an adult in good health. The sequences come from peripheral blood, collected on day 0 of AZD1222 vaccination. The CDR3 loop reads CASRGTNYGYTF. CDR3 sequence (DNA): TGTGCCAGCAGGGGGACTAACTATGGCTACACCTTC.